This is a list of T cell receptor beta chains from one sample in a study of blood T cell repertoires in COVID-19. Only in-frame clones appear in the TCRdb table, and some are missing; sequencing was by immunoSEQ multiplex PCR. The table includes some 140,000 clones, about 86% detected once. Material for sequencing was PBMCs or T cells enriched from blood (not recorded which). The receptors come from a man in his fifties or sixties who had recovered from COVID-19. Each CDR3 is given with its conserved first and last residue. The D gene is left open where the match is weak. Not every row has a clone size; where given, it reads once, few, many or a size class.

d_call: .; clone_size: .; v_call: TRBV6-5; j_call: TRBJ1-2; cdr3_nt: TGTGCCAGCAGCCCCCGAGACTATGGCTACACCTTC; cdr3_aa: CASSPRDYGYTF
d_call: TRBD1; clone_size: once; v_call: TRBV2; j_call: TRBJ1-4; cdr3_nt: TGTGCCAGCAGTGAAGTCGGGACAGTTAATGAAAAACTGTTTTTT; cdr3_aa: CASSEVGTVNEKLFF
d_call: TRBD1; clone_size: .; v_call: TRBV7-2; j_call: TRBJ2-6; cdr3_nt: TGTGCCAGCAGCTTTGGGACAGGGGCCCGCTCTGGGGCCAACGTCCTGACTTTC; cdr3_aa: CASSFGTGARSGANVLTF
d_call: TRBD1; clone_size: .; v_call: TRBV28; j_call: TRBJ1-4; cdr3_nt: TGTGCCAGCAGCCCTGGGACAGGGTTTAATGAAAAACTGTTTTTT; cdr3_aa: CASSPGTGFNEKLFF
d_call: .; clone_size: .; v_call: TRBV19; j_call: TRBJ2-2; cdr3_nt: TGTGCCAGTAGTCCCGGGACACCCGACACCGGGGAGCTGTTTTTT; cdr3_aa: CASSPGTPDTGELFF
d_call: TRBD2; clone_size: .; v_call: TRBV30; j_call: TRBJ2-1; cdr3_nt: TGTGCCTGGAGTCGTAGCGGGGGGAGGAATGAGCAGTTCTTC; cdr3_aa: CAWSRSGGRNEQFF
d_call: TRBD1; clone_size: .; v_call: TRBV19; j_call: TRBJ1-1; cdr3_nt: TGTGCCACCGCGGGACAGGGGGCAAACACTGAAGCTTTCTTT; cdr3_aa: CATAGQGANTEAFF
d_call: .; clone_size: .; v_call: TRBV9; j_call: TRBJ2-1; cdr3_nt: TGTGCCAGCAGCGTAGAAGCGGCGGGGTGGTACAATGAGCAGTTCTTC; cdr3_aa: CASSVEAAGWYNEQFF
d_call: .; clone_size: .; v_call: TRBV6-1; j_call: TRBJ1-5; cdr3_nt: TGTGCCAGCAGTGAAAACCCGGGGATTCTTGTTCAGCCCCAGCATTTT; cdr3_aa: CASSENPGILVQPQHF
d_call: .; clone_size: .; v_call: TRBV2; j_call: TRBJ1-2; cdr3_nt: TGTGCCAGCCCGCGGATTAACTATGGCTACACCTTC; cdr3_aa: CASPRINYGYTF
d_call: TRBD1; clone_size: .; v_call: TRBV7-9; j_call: TRBJ2-7; cdr3_nt: TGTGCCAGCAGCTCGCCCTCCGGGACAGGGGGCTACGAGCAGTACTTC; cdr3_aa: CASSSPSGTGGYEQYF
d_call: .; clone_size: medium-sized; v_call: TRBV29-1; j_call: TRBJ2-2; cdr3_nt: TGCAGCGTTTCTGGAGCCACCAGGGAGCTGTTTTTT; cdr3_aa: CSVSGATRELFF
d_call: TRBD2; clone_size: .; v_call: TRBV9; j_call: TRBJ2-1; cdr3_nt: TGTGCCAGCAGCGCGGGACTAGCGGGGGGAAGCTCCTACAATGAGCAGTTCTTC; cdr3_aa: CASSAGLAGGSSYNEQFF
d_call: .; clone_size: .; v_call: TRBV6-4; j_call: TRBJ1-6; cdr3_nt: TGTGCCAGCCGGGAAGGACCCTATAATTCACCCCTCCACTTT; cdr3_aa: CASREGPYNSPLHF
d_call: TRBD1; clone_size: once; v_call: TRBV9; j_call: TRBJ1-1; cdr3_nt: TGTGCCAGCAGCAAGGGACAGACTGAAGCTTTCTTT; cdr3_aa: CASSKGQTEAFF
d_call: TRBD1; clone_size: .; v_call: TRBV10-3; j_call: TRBJ1-5; cdr3_nt: TGTGCCATCAGTGAGTCCGGGACAGGAGGTCAGCCCCAGCATTTT; cdr3_aa: CAISESGTGGQPQHF
d_call: TRBD2; clone_size: .; v_call: TRBV15; j_call: TRBJ2-2; cdr3_nt: TGTGCCACCAGGGTAGCGGGGAACACCGGGGAGCTGTTTTTT; cdr3_aa: CATRVAGNTGELFF
d_call: .; clone_size: .; v_call: TRBV24-1; j_call: TRBJ1-1; cdr3_nt: TGTGCCACCAGTGCCCGGGGGGGGCCTGAAGCTTTCTTT; cdr3_aa: CATSARGGPEAFF
d_call: .; clone_size: .; v_call: TRBV28; j_call: TRBJ2-3; cdr3_nt: TGTGCCAGCAGTCTCGACTTTACCCTCGGGAATACGCAGTATTTT; cdr3_aa: CASSLDFTLGNTQYF
d_call: TRBD1; clone_size: .; v_call: TRBV5-5; j_call: TRBJ1-1; cdr3_nt: TGTGCCAGCAGCCCCGGGACAGGGGGAGGAAACACTGAAGCTTTCTTT; cdr3_aa: CASSPGTGGGNTEAFF
d_call: .; clone_size: once; v_call: TRBV7-3; j_call: TRBJ1-1; cdr3_nt: TGTGCCAGCAGCTTAACTCCAGGGCCCAACACTGAAGCTTTCTTT; cdr3_aa: CASSLTPGPNTEAFF
d_call: TRBD2; clone_size: many; v_call: TRBV7-2; j_call: TRBJ2-5; cdr3_nt: TGTGCCAGCAGCCCCCTAGCGGGGGGGGTACAAGAGACCCAGTACTTC; cdr3_aa: CASSPLAGGVQETQYF
d_call: TRBD1; clone_size: few; v_call: TRBV30; j_call: TRBJ1-5; cdr3_nt: TGTGCCTGGATTCTTGTCCCGGGACAGGGGGTTAGGAATCAGCCCCAGCATTTT; cdr3_aa: CAWILVPGQGVRNQPQHF
d_call: TRBD2; clone_size: .; v_call: TRBV5-6; j_call: TRBJ2-2; cdr3_nt: TGTGCCAGCAGCTTGGGTCTAGCGGAGATGAGCGGGGAGCTGTTTTTT; cdr3_aa: CASSLGLAEMSGELFF
d_call: .; clone_size: .; v_call: TRBV11-2; j_call: TRBJ1-4; cdr3_nt: TGTGCCAGCAGCAAAGGGACACCCTCAACTAATGAAAAACTGTTTTTT; cdr3_aa: CASSKGTPSTNEKLFF